This TCR beta chain was sequenced for a study of blood T cells in healthy people across ages. Whole-study results and caveats: Researchers said unsorted PBMCs prevented a conclusive naive versus antigen-experienced comparison. Strong correlation linked observed beta diversity and percent naive T cells. Older age went with lower TCR beta diversity per million T cells, in a roughly linear way. In long-lived donors, naive CD4+ cell counts and diversity exceeded those of aged donors.

Points on this clonotype: Antigen specificity is unknown.

Primers used in a second PCR of roughly 6 to 11 cycles were a sample-barcoded 5' primer and a J-beta primer mix. TCRdb reprocessed the 5' RACE reads with MiXCR, giving one entry per CDR3 protein. The table records approximately 810,000 distinct CDR3 sequences, under 35% of them present only once. What was sequenced was blood. This sequence was found in a woman of 80 years or more in good health.

The CDR3 sequence is CSASGDGPLDYGYTF. The CDR3 coding sequence is TGCAGTGCTAGTGGGGACGGCCCTTTGGACTATGGCTACACCTTC. The rearrangement links TRBV20-1 to TRBJ1-2; a weak D match, TRBD1 (5 bases). Deletions cut 3 bases from V and 3 bases from J, with 17 bases between. CDR3 length equals 15 residues. Per germline, CDR1 DFQATT and CDR2 SNEGSKA (reference sequence).